The entry below describes one T cell receptor (beta chain). What it recognizes is unknown. The sample belongs to a study of T cell responses to AZD1222 COVID-19 vaccine. Whole-study results and caveats: No day 14 peak samples; only post-peak repertoires were characterized. Just a handful of people given AZD1222 tested seropositive at baseline.

From germline, CDR1 is SEHNR and CDR2 FQNEAQ (reference sequence). The CDR3 is 13 residues long. V was trimmed by 1 base and J by 3 bases, leaving 7 bases between them. The repertoire was sequenced with immunoSEQ multiplex PCR; TCRdb's copy has only in-frame clones and lacks some. The table includes 95,000 to 150,000 clones, approximately 90% detected once. The chain links TRBV7-9 to TRBJ2-7, with no clear D. This clonotype was sampled from an adult in good health. This specimen consisted of peripheral blood, obtained on day 0 of AZD1222 vaccination. The CDR3 region is CASSLEGNYEQYF. The CDR3 region has the DNA TGTGCCAGCAGCTTAGAAGGAAACTACGAGCAGTACTTC. The full variable domain, in which reference TRBV7-9 and TRBJ2-7 provide the parts outside the CDR3, is DTGVSQNPRHKITKRGQNVTFRCDPISEHNRLYWYRQTLGQGPEFLTYFQNEAQLEKSRLLSDRFSAERPKGSFSTLEIQRTEQGDSAMYLCASSLEGNYEQYFGPGTRLTVT.